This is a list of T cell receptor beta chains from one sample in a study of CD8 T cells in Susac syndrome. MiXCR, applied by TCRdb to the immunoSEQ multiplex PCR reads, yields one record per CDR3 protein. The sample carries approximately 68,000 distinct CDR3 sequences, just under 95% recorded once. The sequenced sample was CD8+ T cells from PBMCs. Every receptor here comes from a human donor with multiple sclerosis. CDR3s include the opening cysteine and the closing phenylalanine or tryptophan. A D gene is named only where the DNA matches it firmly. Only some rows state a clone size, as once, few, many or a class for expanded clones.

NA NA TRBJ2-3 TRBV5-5 TGTGCCAGCAGCTTGGAGGGGAGAGATACGCAGTATTTT CASSLEGRDTQYF
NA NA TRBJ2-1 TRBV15 TGTGCCACCGGGGGGCGCTCCTACAATGAGCAGTTCTTC CATGGRSYNEQFF
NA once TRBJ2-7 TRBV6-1 TGTGCCAGCTCTGATTACGGGACTTTCAGCGAGCAGTACTTC CASSDYGTFSEQYF
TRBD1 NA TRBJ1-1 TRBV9 TGTGCCAGCAGCGATAATACCGGGACAGGGCATACTGAAGCTTTCTTT CASSDNTGTGHTEAFF
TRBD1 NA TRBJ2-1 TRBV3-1 TGTGCCAGCAGCCGACCGGGACAGGGGGTAGGTGAGCAGTTCTTC CASSRPGQGVGEQFF
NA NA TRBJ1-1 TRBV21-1 TGTGCCAGCAGCAAAGCGGTCGCCATGAACACTGAAGCTTTCTTT CASSKAVAMNTEAFF
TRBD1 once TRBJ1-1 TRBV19 TGTGCCAGTACCCTTCGACAGGGGGAAGCTTTCTTT CASTLRQGEAFF
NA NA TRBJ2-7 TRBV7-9 TGTGCCAGCAGCACCGGACTGAGCTACGAGCAGTACTTC CASSTGLSYEQYF
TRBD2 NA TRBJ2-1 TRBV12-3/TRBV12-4 TGTGCCAGCAGCGGACTAGCGGGAGGTTGGTACAATGAGCAGTTCTTC CASSGLAGGWYNEQFF
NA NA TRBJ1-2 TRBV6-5 TGTGCCAGCAGTTACTCAGGAGTATATGGCTACACCTTC CASSYSGVYGYTF
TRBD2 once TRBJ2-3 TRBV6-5 TGTGCCAGCAGTTACGTCGGCGGGGGACTAGCGACAGATACGCAGTATTTT CASSYVGGGLATDTQYF
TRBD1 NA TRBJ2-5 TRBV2 TGTGCCAGCAGTGGTGGAATAAAGGGGGCTTGGGAGACCCAGTACTTC CASSGGIKGAWETQYF
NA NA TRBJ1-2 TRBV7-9 TGTGCCAGCAGCTTAGTAGTTGGCTACACCTTC CASSLVVGYTF
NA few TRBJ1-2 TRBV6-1 TGTGCCAGCACCTGGGACCCCACTAACTATGGCTACACCTTC CASTWDPTNYGYTF
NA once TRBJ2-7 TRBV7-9 TGTGCCAGCAGCTCTAGAGTGGGCTACGAGCAGTACTTC CASSSRVGYEQYF
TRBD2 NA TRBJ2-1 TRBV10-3 TGTGCCATCAGAGATACTAGCGGGAGGGCCTCGTTTGAGCAGTTCTTC CAIRDTSGRASFEQFF
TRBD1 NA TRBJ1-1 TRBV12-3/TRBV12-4 TGTGCCAGCAGATGGACAGGGAACACTGAAGCTTTCTTT CASRWTGNTEAFF
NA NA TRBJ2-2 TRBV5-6 TGTGCCAGCAGCTTTCAGGGTTTTGGCACCGGGGAGCTGTTTTTT CASSFQGFGTGELFF
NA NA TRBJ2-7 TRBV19 TGTGCCAGTAGTATGTCCAGGGGTTGGGACGAGCAGTACTTC CASSMSRGWDEQYF
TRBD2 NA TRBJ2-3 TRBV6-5 TGTGCCAGCAGCAATTTCGGGGGGGATACGCAGTATTTT CASSNFGGDTQYF
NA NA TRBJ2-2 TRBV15 TGTGCCACCAGCGGTGGAAGAGCCACCGGGGAGCTGTTTTTT CATSGGRATGELFF
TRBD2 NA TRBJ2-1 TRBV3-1 TGTGCCAGCAGCCACCTAGCGGGCGATGAGCAGTTCTTC CASSHLAGDEQFF
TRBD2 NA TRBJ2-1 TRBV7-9 TGTGCCAGCAACCCCGCGGGAGGGGGGTACAATGAGCAGTTCTTC CASNPAGGGYNEQFF
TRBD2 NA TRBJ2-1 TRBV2 TGTGCCAGCCCTCCTAGCGGACTTGGGGATGAGCAGTTCTTC CASPPSGLGDEQFF
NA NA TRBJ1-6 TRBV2 TGTGCCAGCAAACGGTCACCCCTCCACTTT CASKRSPLHF
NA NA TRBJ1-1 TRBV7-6 TGTGCCAGCAGCTCTTTGGAGACTGAAGCTTTCTTT CASSSLETEAFF
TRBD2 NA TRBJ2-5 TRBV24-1 TGTGCCACCAGTGCCCGGGGGGAAGTGAACGCACAAGAGACCCAGTACTTC CATSARGEVNAQETQYF
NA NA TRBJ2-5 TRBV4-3 TGCGCCAGCAGCCAAGATCTTAGGGAGACCCAGTACTTC CASSQDLRETQYF
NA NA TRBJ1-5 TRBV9 TGTGCCAGCAGCGCCGCGGGACGGAGCAATCAGCCCCAGCATTTT CASSAAGRSNQPQHF
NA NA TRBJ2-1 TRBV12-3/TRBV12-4 TGTGCCAGCAGTTTAGAAAGGCGAACCTCCTACAATGAGCAGTTCTTC CASSLERRTSYNEQFF
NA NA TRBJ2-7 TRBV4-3 TGCGCCAGCAGCCAACGGTTTCAATCCTCCTACGAGCAGTACTTC CASSQRFQSSYEQYF
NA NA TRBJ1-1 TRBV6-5 TGTGCCAGCAGACTCGGACAACTGAACACTGAAGCTTTCTTT CASRLGQLNTEAFF
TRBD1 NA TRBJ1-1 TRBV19 TGTGCCAGTAGTATTGGGACAGGGGACGAAGCTTTCTTT CASSIGTGDEAFF
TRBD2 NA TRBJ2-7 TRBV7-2 TGTGCCAGCAGCCCTGGACTAGCACGCTACGAGCAGTACTTC CASSPGLARYEQYF
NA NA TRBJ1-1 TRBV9 TGTGCCAGCAGCGCCGGGAGCCAGAACACTGAAGCTTTCTTT CASSAGSQNTEAFF
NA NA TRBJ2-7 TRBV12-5 TGTGCTAGTGGTCAAGACAGCTCCTACGAGCAGTACTTC CASGQDSSYEQYF
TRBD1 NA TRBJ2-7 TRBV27 TGTGCCAGCAGTCCTCGGACAGGGGGAGGCGAGCAGTACTTC CASSPRTGGGEQYF
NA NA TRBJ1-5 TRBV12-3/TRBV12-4 TGTGCCAGCGGCGGCTGGGTCGGGGGGCCCCAGCATTTT CASGGWVGGPQHF
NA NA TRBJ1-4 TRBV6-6 TGTGCCAGCAGTTGGGTACAGGGCGGTGAAAAACTGTTTTTT CASSWVQGGEKLFF
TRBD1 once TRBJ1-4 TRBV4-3 TGCGCCAGCAGCCAGGACAGGGATCTTGAAAAACTGTTTTTT CASSQDRDLEKLFF
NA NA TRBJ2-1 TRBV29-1 TGCAGCGTTGAAGGAACAGGGGAGGCCTACAATGAGCAGTTCTTC CSVEGTGEAYNEQFF
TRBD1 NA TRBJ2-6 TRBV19 TGTGCCAGTAGTACCCTGGACAGGGCTGGGGCCAACGTCCTGACTTTC CASSTLDRAGANVLTF
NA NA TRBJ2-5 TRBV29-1 TGCAGCGTTAATACAGCCGGGGGGACCCAGTACTTC CSVNTAGGTQYF
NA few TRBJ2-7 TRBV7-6 TGTGCCAGCAGCTTAGAGGAGGGGAGCTACGAGCAGTACTTC CASSLEEGSYEQYF
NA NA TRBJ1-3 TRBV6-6 TGTGCCAGCATCTGGGCAGACACCATATATTTT CASIWADTIYF
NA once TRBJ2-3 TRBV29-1 TGCAGCGTTGACCTTAGCGGCACAGATACGCAGTATTTT CSVDLSGTDTQYF
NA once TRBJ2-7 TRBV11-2 TGTGCCAGCAGCCACCCCCGGGGCAGGAGGACCTACGAGCAGTACTTC CASSHPRGRRTYEQYF
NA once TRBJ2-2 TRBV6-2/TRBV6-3 TGTGCCAGCATAACCCGGGACGTAAGACTTCGGACCGGGGAGCTGTTTTTT CASITRDVRLRTGELFF
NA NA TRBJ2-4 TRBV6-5 TGTGCCAGCAGTTACGGGCTCCTACAGCATCAGTACTTC CASSYGLLQHQYF
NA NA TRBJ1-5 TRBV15 TGTGCCACCAGCAGAGGGGCAGAGAATCAGCCCCAGCATTTT CATSRGAENQPQHF
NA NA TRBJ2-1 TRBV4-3 TGCGCCAGCAGCCAAGATCTCAACAATGAGCAGTTCTTC CASSQDLNNEQFF
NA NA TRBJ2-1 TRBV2 TGTGCCATAGTCGGTGGGGGATACCCTAACAATGAGCAGTTCTTC CAIVGGGYPNNEQFF
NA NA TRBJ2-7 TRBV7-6 TGTGCCAGCAGCTTAGAAGTGGGGGTGGACGAGCAGTACTTC CASSLEVGVDEQYF